Listed here are 20 T cell receptor beta chains from one sample, sequenced in a study of response to subunit inactivated influenza vaccine. TCRdb reprocessed the RT-PCR reads via MiXCR and lists one record per CDR3 protein. The sample consists of about 310,000 distinct CDR3 sequences, roughly a fifth of them appearing once. Source: PBMCs from blood, taken about 20 months after vaccination. Source of these receptors: a man aged 50 to 69 who received an inactivated influenza vaccine.

The J gene is TRBJ2-3, the V gene TRBV12-3 or TRBV12-4; 7 bases are shared with TRBD2. The CDR3 runs to 13 residues. V shed 3 bases, J shed 6 bases, and the junction held 3 bases outside the gene matches. CDR3 region: CASSFRGSDTQYF. The CDR3 nucleotides are TGTGCCAGCAGTTTTCGCGGGAGTGATACGCAGTATTTT.

As regards this clonotype: One end of the junction is discordant with germline, which a read error may explain. V gene TRBV20-1 combines with J gene TRBJ1-4; tentative D call: TRBD1 (5 bases). Germline CDR1 and CDR2: DFQATT and SNEGSKA (reference sequence). The length of the CDR3 is 14 residues. CDR3 residues: CSARDGAAMKGLSF. CDR3 nucleotides: TGCAGTGCTAGAGATGGGGCAGCCATGAAGGGACTGTCTTTT.

This clonotype was counted a few times. This sequence joins TRBV7-2 and TRBJ2-7; D unresolved. The germline CDR1 and CDR2 sequences are SGHTA and FQGNSA. Trimming took off 3 bases at V and 2 bases at J, with 8 bases between the two ends. The CDR3 has 13 amino acids. This chain's CDR3 is CASSFSRTYEQYF. CDR3 DNA: TGTGCCAGCAGCTTCTCCCGGACCTACGAGCAGTACTTC.

The sample holds many counts of this clonotype. V usage is TRBV12-3 or TRBV12-4 and J usage is TRBJ2-2; possible D gene TRBD2, 7 bases. This CDR3 contains 15 residues. Trimming took off 5 bases at V and 1 base at J, with 11 bases between the two ends. CDR3 protein: CASSPRGGNTGELFF. In DNA form, the CDR3 reads TGTGCCAGCAGTCCGAGGGGGGGGAACACCGGGGAGCTGTTTTTT.

This clonotype occurred many times. The rearrangement joins TRBV7-9 to TRBJ1-1; D remains ambiguous. Looked up from germline, CDR1 is SEHNR and CDR2 is FQNEAQ (reference sequence). The CDR3 consists of 12 residues. Trimming shortened V by 3 bases and J by 4 bases, and 6 bases separated the two germline ends. CDR3 nucleotides: TGTGCCAGCAGCTTGGGGAGCACTGAAGCTTTCTTT. Its translation: CASSLGSTEAFF.

This clonotype has only a few counts. The chain combines TRBV28 with TRBJ1-5; TRBD1 agrees at 8 bases. V gave up 4 bases and J gave up 9 bases; unmatched junction bases: 11. The germline CDR1 and CDR2 sequences are MDHEN and SYDVKM. CDR3 length: 15 amino acids. The CDR3 DNA sequence: TGTGCCAGCAGTTCTCCCGGGACAGGCCAGTTGCCCCAGCATTTT. Translating it yields CASSSPGTGQLPQHF.

In its sample, this clonotype was seen a few times. Here the CDR3 reads CSVGAGGETQYF. The CDR3 coding sequence is TGCAGCGTTGGGGCAGGCGGTGAGACCCAGTACTTC. The V and J genes are TRBV29-1 and TRBJ2-5, with D uncertain. This CDR3 contains 12 residues. Between the trimmed V and J ends, which lost 4 bases and 5 bases, there was a span of 11 bases. Germline values: CDR1 SQVTM, CDR2 ANQGSEA.

The chain uses TRBV20-1 and TRBJ1-1; D remains unclear. The CDR3 covers 13 residues. Germline CDR1 DFQATT, CDR2 SNEGSKA (reference sequence). V was trimmed by 2 bases and J by 7 bases, leaving 14 bases between them. The CDR3 loop is CSARPIREGEAFF. The CDR3 nucleotides read TGCAGTGCTAGACCGATACGGGAGGGTGAAGCTTTCTTT.

The chain carries TRBV4-3 and TRBJ2-1, with 7 bases identical to TRBD1. Per germline, CDR1 LGHNA and CDR2 YSLEER. The CDR3 consists of 16 residues. The junction had 12 bases not matched to a gene; V was cut back by 1 base and J by 9 bases. The CDR3 loop reads CASSQASQGVDSEQFF. The CDR3 region has the DNA TGCGCCAGCAGCCAAGCGAGCCAGGGGGTTGATTCTGAGCAGTTCTTC.

The chain recombines TRBV29-1 with TRBJ2-7; 8 bases match TRBD1. This CDR3 spans 14 amino acids. The V segment lost 6 bases and the J segment 5 bases; nucleotides outside the gene matches: 12. The germline gives CDR1 SQVTM, CDR2 ANQGSEA. The CDR3 DNA follows: TGCAGCGTCAAGACCGGACAGGGCTTCCACGAGCAGTACTTC. Residues: CSVKTGQGFHEQYF.

A word on this clonotype: The CDR3 end shows no conserved phenylalanine or tryptophan, and so a read error is likely. The rearrangement joins TRBV11-2 to TRBJ2-5; tentatively, D is TRBD2 (5 bases). The CDR3 sequence is 13 residues long. Germline-derived CDR1 and CDR2 are SGHAT and FQNNGV. V lost 0 bases and J lost 8, with 10 bases in between. For the CDR3, the DNA is TGTGCCAGCAGCTTAGATCCGGGATCCACCCAGTACTGC. It translates to CASSLDPGSTQYC.

The rearrangement joins TRBV6-2 or TRBV6-3 to TRBJ2-1; the D is unclear. Trimming removed 5 bases from V and 0 bases from J, with 5 bases in between. The CDR3 consists of 13 residues. The V gene's germline CDR1 is MNHEY and CDR2 SVGEGT. The CDR3 is CASSTSSYNEQFF. DNA for the CDR3: TGTGCCAGCAGTACTTCCTCCTACAATGAGCAGTTCTTC.

The genes are TRBV7-8 and TRBJ2-7; 7 positions agree with TRBD1. Germline lookup yields CDR1 SGHVS and CDR2 FQNEAQ. With 6 bases clipped from V and 4 bases from J, the junction kept 3 bases outside the gene matches. This CDR3 has 12 amino acids. This chain's CDR3 is CASSRGQYEQYF. In nucleotides, the CDR3 is TGTGCCAGCAGTAGGGGACAGTACGAGCAGTACTTC.

This chain links TRBV21-1 with TRBJ2-1; the table's TRBD2 call for D was not verified on the DNA. TRBV21-1 is labeled a pseudogene. The CDR3 has 22 residues. CDR3: CASSKPGRTSGRALTDIYEQFF. The CDR3 DNA reads as TGTGCCAGCAGCAAACCCGGACGGACTAGCGGGAGGGCCTTGACCGATATTTATGAGCAGTTCTTC.

This chain links TRBV7-2 with TRBJ1-2; D not certain. Germline CDR1 reads SGHTA; CDR2 reads FQGNSA. Trimming removed 6 bases from V and 5 bases from J, with 16 bases in between. The CDR3 consists of 14 residues. In DNA form, the CDR3 reads TGTGCCAGCAGTTTAAGTGTACAGTTGTATGGCTACACCTTC. Its protein is CASSLSVQLYGYTF. The variable domain in full, with the rest retrieved from reference TRBV7-2 and TRBJ1-2, is GAGVSQSPSNKVTEKGKDVELRCDPISGHTALYWYRQSLGQGLEFLIYFQGNSAPDKSGLPSDRFSAERTGGSVSTLTIQRTQQEDSAVYLCASSLSVQLYGYTFGSGTRLTVV.

This clonotype was observed a handful of times. The V call is TRBV20-1, the J call TRBJ1-1; D possibly corresponds to TRBD1 (5 bases). CDR3 length: 11 residues. Germline V gene sequence: CDR1 DFQATT, CDR2 SNEGSKA (reference sequence). CDR3 protein: CRGRRDTEAFF. In DNA form, the CDR3 reads TGCAGGGGACGGAGGGACACTGAAGCTTTCTTT.

This clonotype has just one count. This chain links TRBV5-4 with TRBJ2-1, with 8 bases fitting TRBD2. V lost 4 bases to trimming and J lost 5 bases; unmatched junction nucleotides: 8. CDR3 length: 15 residues. Germline values: CDR1 SGHNT, CDR2 YYREEE (reference sequence). The CDR3 coding sequence is TGTGCCAGCAGCGGAAGACTAGCGCTCAACAATGAGCAGTTCTTC. Its translation: CASSGRLALNNEQFF.

The chain has TRBV7-9 and TRBJ1-3, with TRBD1 as a possible D gene (6 bases). The CDR3 covers 15 residues. Germline assignment: CDR1 SEHNR and CDR2 FQNEAQ (reference sequence). Trimming took 5 bases from V and 5 from J, leaving 16 bases between them. This CDR3 reads CASSPSSGTRNTIYF. In DNA form, the CDR3 reads TGTGCCAGCAGCCCTTCTTCCGGGACAAGAAACACCATATATTTT.

The gene calls are TRBV7-8 and TRBJ2-2, with 12 bases aligning to TRBD2. The V gene end was trimmed by 5 bases and the J gene end by 6 bases; junction bases not matched to a gene: 4. The CDR3 is 15 amino acids. Germline V gene lookup returns CDR1 SGHVS and CDR2 FQNEAQ. CDR3 nucleotides: TGTGCCAGCAGCACACGACTAGCGGGAGCCGGGGAGCTGTTTTTT. Amino acid sequence: CASSTRLAGAGELFF. The full variable domain, completed using reference TRBV7-8 and TRBJ2-2, is GAGVSQSPRYKVAKRGQDVALRCDPISGHVSLFWYQQALGQGPEFLTYFQNEAQLDKSGLPSDRFFAERPEGSVSTLKIQRTQQEDSAVYLCASSTRLAGAGELFFGEGSRLTVL.

There are a few counts of this clonotype. The chain links TRBV11-2 to TRBJ2-4; TRBD1 aligns across 8 bases. CDR3 size: 15 residues. The V and J ends lost 5 bases and 2 bases, in that order; junction bases with no gene match: 5. CDR1 is SGHAT, CDR2 FQNNGV, per germline. In DNA form, the CDR3 reads TGTGCCAGCAGCGGGACAGGAATCTCCAAAAACATTCAGTACTTC. This encodes CASSGTGISKNIQYF.